One sample yielded the 4 T cell receptor beta chains listed below, sequenced in a study of T cell changes during pregnancy in multiple sclerosis. Repertoires were generated with immunoSEQ multiplex PCR, while TCRdb's copy carries only in-frame clones and drops some. The sample records around 61,000 clones, just under 90% being singletons. What was sequenced was peripheral blood from another person, used as feeder cells. The receptors derive from a human donor whose cells served as feeder cells for cultures in a pregnancy study.

The sample holds one count of this clone. The rearrangement joins TRBV7-6 to TRBJ1-2; the match to TRBD1 covers 8 bases. CDR3 size: 14 residues. CDR1 SGHVS and CDR2 FNYEAQ come from the germline V gene. V dropped 4 bases and J dropped 3; count of bases not matched to a gene: 4. CDR3 protein: CASSSLTGDYGYTF. In DNA form, the CDR3 reads TGTGCCAGCAGCTCCTTGACAGGGGACTATGGCTACACCTTC.

The chain links TRBV6-1 to TRBJ2-1; 12 bases align to TRBD2. The junction had 7 bases not matched to a gene; V was cut back by 0 bases and J by 4 bases. CDR1 and CDR2 (germline): MNHNS, SASEGT. The CDR3 spans 18 residues. The DNA of the CDR3 is TGTGCCAGCAGTGAAGCCTGGGGACTAGCGGGCTATTACAATGAGCAGTTCTTC. Translating it yields CASSEAWGLAGYYNEQFF.

The chain couples TRBV7-9 to TRBJ2-5; no reliable D call. V was pared by 1 base and J by 3 bases, with 12 bases between. The length of the CDR3 is 15 residues. Germline-derived CDR1 and CDR2 are SEHNR and FQNEAQ (reference sequence). The CDR3 here is CASSLGEQLEETQYF. In DNA form, the CDR3 reads TGTGCCAGCAGCTTAGGAGAACAGCTCGAAGAGACCCAGTACTTC.

The gene calls are TRBV5-6 and TRBJ1-2, with D perhaps matching TRBD1 (6 bases). Trimming left V 4 bases short and J 5 bases short, with 21 bases between. This CDR3 contains 16 residues. CDR1 SGHDT and CDR2 YYEEEE come from the germline V gene. CDR3 in DNA: TGTGCCAGCAGCGGAGGTGGGACACATCTACTTTATGGCTACACCTTC. This encodes CASSGGGTHLLYGYTF.